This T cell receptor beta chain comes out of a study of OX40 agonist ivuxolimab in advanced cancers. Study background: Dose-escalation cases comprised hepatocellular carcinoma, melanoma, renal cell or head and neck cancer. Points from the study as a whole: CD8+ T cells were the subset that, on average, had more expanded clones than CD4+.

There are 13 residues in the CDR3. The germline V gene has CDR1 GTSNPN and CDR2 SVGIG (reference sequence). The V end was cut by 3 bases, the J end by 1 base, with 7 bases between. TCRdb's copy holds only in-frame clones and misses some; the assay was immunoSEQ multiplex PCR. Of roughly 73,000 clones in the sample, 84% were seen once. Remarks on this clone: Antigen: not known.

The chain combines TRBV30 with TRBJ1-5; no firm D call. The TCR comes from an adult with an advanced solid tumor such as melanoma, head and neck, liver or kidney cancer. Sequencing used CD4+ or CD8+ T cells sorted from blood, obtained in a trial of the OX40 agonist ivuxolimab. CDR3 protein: CAWSRSSNQPQHF. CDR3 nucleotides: TGTGCCTGGAGCCGGTCCAGCAATCAGCCCCAGCATTTT.